Below are 21 T cell receptor beta chains sequenced from a single sample in a study of blood T cell repertoires in COVID-19. Clones were sequenced by immunoSEQ multiplex PCR, and TCRdb holds only the in-frame ones, with some missing. The sample has over 75,000 clones; about 90% are singletons. Specimen: peripheral blood. These receptors were collected from a human donor with active COVID-19. The donor label of this sample is uncertain.

V gene TRBV5-1 combines with J gene TRBJ2-2; TRBD1 might be the D (6 bases). The CDR3 is 15 residues long. V shed 4 bases and J shed 1 base, with 11 bases lying between them. Germline CDR1 reads SGHRS; CDR2 reads YFSETQ. The chain's CDR3 is CASSPIRGNTGELFF. As DNA, the CDR3 is TGCGCCAGCAGCCCCATCAGGGGGAACACCGGGGAGCTGTTTTTT.

J is TRBJ2-3 and V is TRBV9; 12 nucleotides agree with TRBD2. The CDR3 is made up of 18 amino acids. The germline gives CDR1 SGDLS, CDR2 YYNGEE. Germline trimming cut 0 bases from V and 3 bases from J; bases unmatched to any gene: 8. CDR3 nucleotides: TGTGCCAGCAGCGTAGCCGGGAACGGACTAGCGGGGACAGATACGCAGTATTTT. Its protein product is CASSVAGNGLAGTDTQYF.

The rearrangement uses TRBV2 and TRBJ2-5; TRBD1 agrees at 9 bases. Germline V gene sequence: CDR1 SNHLY, CDR2 FYNNEI. The CDR3 spans 13 residues. The V segment lost 6 bases and the J segment 5 bases; nucleotides outside the gene matches: 4. CDR3 nucleotide sequence: TGTGCCAGCAGGGGGACAGGGAGGGAGACCCAGTACTTC. Translating gives CASRGTGRETQYF.

A few counts support this clone. The chain carries TRBV7-8 and TRBJ2-5, with D perhaps TRBD1 (6 bases). The germline CDR1 and CDR2 sequences are SGHVS and FQNEAQ. The V end lost 2 bases, the J end lost 4 bases, and 20 bases lay between the germline ends. The CDR3 is 17 amino acids. The CDR3 region is CASSLRQVRVRGETQYF. The CDR3 DNA reads as TGTGCCAGCAGCTTAAGACAGGTTCGGGTCAGGGGAGAGACCCAGTACTTC.

The V call is TRBV5-4, the J call TRBJ1-5; D gene ambiguous. The CDR3 is 13 residues long. V was shortened by 4 bases and J by 9 bases, with 14 bases between the two germline ends. CDR1 and CDR2 (germline): SGHNT, YYREEE (reference sequence). CDR3 protein: CASSADREGPQHF. The DNA for the CDR3 is TGTGCCAGCAGCGCGGACCGGGAAGGGCCCCAGCATTTT.

V and J are TRBV4-1 and TRBJ2-1; 14 bases line up with TRBD2. Germline V gene lookup returns CDR1 MGHRA and CDR2 YSYEKL. This CDR3 has 16 residues. V was pared by 4 bases and J by 7 bases, with 6 bases of the junction left unmatched. The CDR3 bases are TGCGCCAGCAGCCGAGAGCGACTAGCGGGGGGGAATGAGCAGTTCTTC. It codes for CASSRERLAGGNEQFF.

CDR3 loop: CASSQDHSTGAYNEQFF. The CDR3 bases are TGCGCCAGCAGCCAAGACCACTCTACGGGGGCCTACAATGAGCAGTTCTTC. J is TRBJ2-1 and V is TRBV4-3, with D possibly matching TRBD2 (6 bases). CDR3 size: 17 residues. Deletions cut 0 bases from V and 2 bases from J, with 14 bases between. Germline-derived CDR1 and CDR2 are LGHNA and YSLEER.

The genes are TRBV5-5 and TRBJ1-5; D not certain. The V end was cut by 3 bases, the J end by 3 bases, with 16 bases between. The CDR3 covers 16 residues. Germline V gene data show CDR1 as SGHKS and CDR2 as YYEKEE (reference sequence). Here the CDR3 reads CASSWSPHYPNQPQHF. The DNA of the CDR3 is TGTGCCAGCAGCTGGAGCCCCCACTACCCCAATCAGCCCCAGCATTTT.

V usage is TRBV28 and J usage is TRBJ1-3; the D gene is possibly TRBD1 (6 bases). Trimming pared 3 bases from V and 7 bases from J, leaving 16 bases between. This CDR3 spans 15 amino acids. Germline CDR1 and CDR2: MDHEN and SYDVKM. The CDR3 here is CASSFSAAGGNTIYF. The CDR3 nucleotides are TGTGCCAGCAGTTTTTCCGCAGCGGGGGGCAACACCATATATTTT.

The rearrangement uses TRBV9 and TRBJ2-5, with 11 bases aligning to TRBD2. The CDR3 sequence is 14 residues long. Trimming at V came to 4 bases and at J to 3 bases, leaving 2 bases not matched to a gene. Per the germline V gene, CDR1 is SGDLS and CDR2 is YYNGEE. The CDR3 loop is CASSFSGGEETQYF. The CDR3 nucleotides read TGTGCCAGCAGCTTTAGCGGGGGGGAAGAGACCCAGTACTTC.

This sequence joins TRBV7-6 and TRBJ2-3, with 11 positions matching TRBD2. Trimming removed 5 bases from V and 1 base from J; junction bases left unmatched: 8. CDR1 SGHVS and CDR2 FNYEAQ come from the germline V gene. The CDR3 is 17 residues long. The CDR3 nucleotides are TGTGCCAGCAGCATGATAACTAGCGGGAGACGCACAGATACGCAGTATTTT. This translates into CASSMITSGRRTDTQYF.

V is TRBV7-2 and J is TRBJ2-1; 9 nucleotides align to TRBD2. From germline, CDR1 is SGHTA and CDR2 FQGNSA. The CDR3 runs to 16 residues. The ends lost 4 bases at V and 7 bases at J; junction bases unmatched: 11. The CDR3 DNA follows: TGTGCCAGCAGCTCGTTGGCTAGCGGGGCCTTGAATGAGCAGTTCTTC. Amino acid sequence: CASSSLASGALNEQFF.

The CDR3 here is CASRGDRGRDEQFF. CDR3 nucleotides: TGTGCCAGCAGGGGGGACAGGGGGCGCGATGAGCAGTTCTTC. This sequence joins TRBV2 and TRBJ2-1, with 12 bases aligning to TRBD1. The CDR3 covers 14 residues. Losses at the gene ends were 6 bases for V and 8 bases for J; bases not matched to a gene: 5. CDR1 and CDR2 from the germline V gene are SNHLY and FYNNEI.

The gene calls are TRBV6-5 and TRBJ1-2; perhaps TRBD1 as D (5 bases). V lost 2 bases to trimming and J lost 5 bases, with 9 bases between them. The CDR3 is 13 residues long. Germline CDR1 reads MNHEY; CDR2 reads SVGAGI. Here the CDR3 DNA reads TGTGCCAGCAGTTACCCAGGGTTTTATGGCTACACCTTC. Protein product: CASSYPGFYGYTF.

The chain couples TRBV7-2 to TRBJ1-6, with D possibly matching TRBD1 (5 bases). The CDR3 consists of 16 residues. Trimming removed 3 bases from V and 3 bases from J, with 12 bases in between. Looked up from germline, CDR1 is SGHTA and CDR2 is FQGNSA. The CDR3 is CASSFTTGYYNSPLHF. For the CDR3, the DNA is TGTGCCAGCAGCTTTACTACAGGATACTATAATTCACCCCTCCACTTT.

The V and J genes are TRBV5-1 and TRBJ2-3; TRBD1 matches 7 bases. From germline, CDR1 is SGHRS and CDR2 YFSETQ. The CDR3 loop spans 17 amino acids. The V segment lost 0 bases and the J segment 3 bases; nucleotides outside the gene matches: 10. The CDR3 DNA reads as TGCGCCAGCAGCTTGGCGTTGTCAGGGGGTGGGACAGATACGCAGTATTTT. Its protein is CASSLALSGGGTDTQYF.

The rearrangement joins TRBV3-1 (or the pseudogene TRBV3-2) to TRBJ2-3; perhaps TRBD1 as D (6 bases). The ends were cut back, 3 bases at V and 3 bases at J, with 13 bases in the middle. This CDR3 spans 15 amino acids. Germline V gene sequence: CDR1 LGHDT, CDR2 YNNKEL (reference sequence). The CDR3 here is CASSHSRGGTDTQYF. The DNA of the CDR3 is TGTGCCAGCAGCCATTCTAGAGGGGGAACAGATACGCAGTATTTT.

The rearrangement joins TRBV5-1 to TRBJ1-2; D perhaps matches TRBD1 (5 bases). Trimming cost V 3 bases and J 1 base, with 7 bases left between them. Germline V lookup: CDR1 SGHRS, CDR2 YFSETQ. This CDR3 comprises 13 residues. The CDR3 region has the DNA TGCGCCAGCAGCTCGCAGGGTAACTATGGCTACACCTTC. This sequence encodes CASSSQGNYGYTF.

The V gene is TRBV7-9, the J gene TRBJ1-3, with D tentatively TRBD1 (5 bases). This CDR3 contains 16 residues. Germline CDR1 reads SEHNR; CDR2 reads FQNEAQ (reference sequence). V gave up 1 base and J gave up 3 bases, with 13 bases separating them. CDR3 in DNA: TGTGCCAGCAGCTTAGGTCTGGGGCTGAATGGAAACACCATATATTTT. This encodes CASSLGLGLNGNTIYF.

The chain uses TRBV11-2 and TRBJ2-1; 8 bases map to TRBD1. CDR3 length: 15 amino acids. Per germline, CDR1 SGHAT and CDR2 FQNNGV. After removal of 1 base from V and 6 bases from J, the junction contained 5 bases not matched to a gene. CDR3 bases: TGTGCCAGCAGCTTAGGTCAGGGGGCGGGCAATGAGCAGTTCTTC. Its translation: CASSLGQGAGNEQFF.

The genes are TRBV6-5 and TRBJ1-2, with D perhaps TRBD1 (5 bases). The V gene lost 0 bases and the J gene lost 4 bases, with 12 bases spanning the gap. The CDR3 is 15 amino acids. Per germline, CDR1 MNHEY and CDR2 SVGAGI. The CDR3 bases are TGTGCCAGCAGTTACTCTGGAGGGGAGGGCTATGGCTACACCTTC. Its protein is CASSYSGGEGYGYTF.